Listed here are 7 T cell receptor beta chains from one sample, sequenced in a study of cytomegalovirus exposure and HLA in healthy donors (dated by TCRdb to about 2017). Receptor amplification or capture employed the immunoSEQ multiplex PCR assay. The multiplex PCR relied on a mix of 60 forward primers for TCR Vbeta segments and 13 reverse primers for TCR Jbeta segments. TCRdb re-hosts the immuneACCESS table, in-frame sequences only. Its copies lack some clones; in the studies checked, an unresolved V gene accounts for under half of them, and the cause for the rest is not known. Present in this sample are about 190,000 clones, around four fifths of which were seen just once. The ten largest make up approximately 1.2% of the sample. Sequencing input: PBMCs. All receptors come from a boy between 2 and 10 years old in good health and CMV-seronegative.

The chain couples TRBV28 to TRBJ2-5; D not resolved. This CDR3 has 16 residues. V dropped 4 bases and J dropped 4 bases, with 19 bases sitting between them. Germline assignment: CDR1 MDHEN and CDR2 SYDVKM. The CDR3 loop reads CASSSPLGIIPETQYF. Written as DNA, the CDR3 is TGTGCCAGCAGTTCCCCCCTAGGAATAATTCCAGAGACCCAGTACTTC.

This clone was seen once. V is TRBV11-2 and J is TRBJ2-3; 7 nucleotides align to TRBD2. The CDR3 consists of 14 residues. The V segment lost 1 base and the J segment 11 bases; nucleotides outside the gene matches: 9. Germline assignment: CDR1 SGHAT and CDR2 FQNNGV. The CDR3 here is CASSLGRGVGEQYF. In DNA form, the CDR3 reads TGTGCCAGCAGCTTAGGTCGGGGGGTGGGGGAGCAGTATTTT.

This chain connects TRBV5-4 to TRBJ2-2, with a weak D call TRBD1 (7 bases). V dropped 3 bases and J dropped 4 bases, with 16 bases sitting between them. This CDR3 comprises 16 residues. Germline CDR1 is SGHNT and CDR2 is YYREEE (reference sequence). The CDR3 DNA is TGTGCCAGCAGCTCCCGGAGACAGGGAGGCACCGGGGAGCTGTTTTTT. Its protein product is CASSSRRQGGTGELFF. Full variable domain (remainder filled in from reference TRBV5-4 and TRBJ2-2): ETGVTQSPTHLIKTRGQQVTLRCSSQSGHNTVSWYQQALGQGPQFIFQYYREEENGRGNFPPRFSGLQFPNYSSELNVNALELDDSALYLCASSSRRQGGTGELFFGEGSRLTVL.

J is TRBJ2-3 and V is TRBV9; no clear D gene. The germline V gene has CDR1 SGDLS and CDR2 YYNGEE. V lost 3 bases, J lost 5 bases, and 10 bases lay in between. This CDR3 comprises 13 residues. The CDR3 loop is CASSDGLQDTQYF. Written as DNA, the CDR3 is TGTGCCAGCAGCGACGGGTTACAAGATACGCAGTATTTT.

This chain connects TRBV6-5 to TRBJ1-5; the D gene is possibly TRBD1 (5 bases). The CDR3 extends over 13 amino acids. Trimming took off 8 bases at V and 6 bases at J, with 14 bases between the two ends. Looked up from germline, CDR1 is MNHEY and CDR2 is SVGAGI. The CDR3 bases are TGTGCCAGCGGGCGCAGCGGGGGTCAGCCCCAGCATTTT. As protein: CASGRSGGQPQHF.

This chain connects TRBV6-6 to TRBJ2-3; D possibly corresponds to TRBD2 (5 bases). The length of the CDR3 is 15 residues. Deletions cut 4 bases from V and 4 bases from J, with 15 bases between. CDR1 and CDR2 (germline): MNHNY, SVGAGI (reference sequence). The CDR3 DNA is TGTGCCAGCAGTTGGGAGAGTAAGAAGGCAGATACGCAGTATTTT. It specifies CASSWESKKADTQYF.

This sequence joins TRBV19 and TRBJ1-6; D possibly corresponds to TRBD1 (5 bases). The V end lost 2 bases, the J end lost 7 bases, and 12 bases lay between the germline ends. The CDR3 is 15 residues long. The germline CDR1 and CDR2 sequences are LNHDA and SQIVND (reference sequence). The CDR3 coding sequence is TGTGCCAGTAGTATAACGAAGGGGCAGAATTCACCCCTCCACTTT. It is translated as CASSITKGQNSPLHF.